This T cell receptor (beta chain) was recovered during a study of shared clonotypes between healthy human individuals. V lost 4 bases to trimming and J lost 7 bases, with 13 bases between them. This CDR3 spans 13 amino acids. Per the germline V gene, CDR1 is SNHLY and CDR2 is FYNNEI. Authors' methods: Filtering differed because ImmunoSEQ produced junction-only sequences that carried no quality scores. Sequencing was performed with immunoSEQ multiplex PCR; in TCRdb, only in-frame clones are kept and a portion is missing. The V and J calls and clone size are taken from that table; D and trimming were inferred from the DNA. The sample lists about 490,000 clones; approximately 84% were seen once. As for this clone: A far larger clone is only one base removed, so a read error is likely.

This TCR was sampled from a woman aged 40 to 49 in good health. Some clones in this sample may be carry-over from other donors' samples. Sequenced input: PBMCs. The rearrangement links TRBV2 to TRBJ1-1, with TRBD1 as a possible D gene (5 bases). CDR3 nucleotides: TGTGCCAGCAGTGGGGGACCGAACCTTGAAGCTTTCTTT. Residues: CASSGGPNLEAFF.